The next 11 T cell receptor beta chains were all read from a single sample in a study of cytomegalovirus exposure and HLA in healthy donors. Primers: 60 Vbeta forward and 13 Jbeta reverse. Only in-frame clones appear in the TCRdb table, and some are missing; sequencing was by immunoSEQ multiplex PCR. The data show about 140,000 clones, 75% to 90% seen once. The sample was PBMCs. Receptor source: a woman in her 50s in good health and CMV-seropositive.

DNA of the CDR3: TGCGCCAGCAGCTTGGGAGACAGAAATACCTATGGCTACACCTTC. This codes for CASSLGDRNTYGYTF. V usage is TRBV5-1 and J usage is TRBJ1-2; D is perhaps TRBD1 (5 bases). Germline CDR1 reads SGHRS; CDR2 reads YFSETQ. The CDR3 contains 15 residues. Trimming removed 0 bases at V and 4 bases at J, with 13 bases between.

V is TRBV19 and J is TRBJ1-2, with unresolved D. CDR3 length equals 13 residues. Deletions cut 2 bases from V and 7 bases from J, with 11 bases between. Germline loops: CDR1 LNHDA, CDR2 SQIVND (reference sequence). CDR3 in DNA: TGTGCCAGTAGTATACTGCGGGGAAGTGGCTACACCTTC. Translating it yields CASSILRGSGYTF.

The rearrangement links TRBV18 to TRBJ1-2; tentatively, D is TRBD1 (6 bases). Germline CDR1 KGHSH, CDR2 LQKENI. V was pared by 2 bases and J by 4 bases, with 17 bases between. The CDR3 totals 16 residues. This CDR3 reads CASSPYLTGQIYGYTF. The CDR3 DNA reads as TGTGCCAGCTCACCATACCTGACAGGCCAAATCTATGGCTACACCTTC.

Of note for this clone: A junction boundary mismatches the germline segment, possibly from a read error. The V call is TRBV5-3, the J call TRBJ2-3, with D possibly being TRBD2 (5 bases). TRBV5-3 is assigned to the ORF class and has an uncertain function. The length of the CDR3 is 17 residues. CDR3: CARTLGGSHSGTDTQYF. The CDR3 nucleotides read TGTGCCAGAACCTTGGGCGGGTCCCACTCGGGCACAGATACGCAGTATTTT.

This clone appeared a few times. The V call is TRBV20-1, the J call TRBJ2-3; tentatively, D is TRBD1 (6 bases). This CDR3 comprises 11 residues. Germline-derived CDR1 and CDR2 are DFQATT and SNEGSKA (reference sequence). Trimming cost V 5 bases and J 6 bases, with 9 bases left between them. This chain's CDR3 is CSAHQGDTQYF. Here the CDR3 DNA reads TGCAGTGCTCATCAGGGGGATACGCAGTATTTT.

The chain joins TRBV19 to TRBJ1-2, with D possibly matching TRBD1 (5 bases). Trimming cost V 1 base and J 5 bases, with 17 bases left between them. Germline CDR1 reads LNHDA; CDR2 reads SQIVND (reference sequence). The CDR3 has 16 residues. The CDR3 DNA sequence: TGTGCCAGTAGTATAGTGGGGCCCCGATCATCATATGGCTACACCTTC. Residues: CASSIVGPRSSYGYTF.

The rearrangement uses TRBV5-5 and TRBJ1-4; TRBD1 agrees at 7 bases. This CDR3 region has 14 residues. Trimming cost V 4 bases and J 8 bases; bases outside gene matches: 8. CDR1 is SGHKS, CDR2 YYEKEE, per germline (reference sequence). CDR3 nucleotide sequence: TGTGCCAGCAGCAGCCGACAGGGTGGCGAAAAACTGTTTTTT. Translating gives CASSSRQGGEKLFF.

The chain links TRBV7-2 to TRBJ2-2; 10 bases align to TRBD2. The CDR3 covers 17 residues. Germline loops: CDR1 SGHTA, CDR2 FQGNSA. The J segment lost 0 bases and the V segment lost 5 bases, leaving 6 bases of the junction unmatched. CDR3 in amino acids: CASSRTGLAANTGELFF. In nucleotides, the CDR3 is TGTGCCAGCAGCCGTACCGGACTAGCGGCGAACACCGGGGAGCTGTTTTTT. The complete variable domain, with remaining parts taken from reference TRBV7-2 and TRBJ2-2, reads GAGVSQSPSNKVTEKGKDVELRCDPISGHTALYWYRQSLGQGLEFLIYFQGNSAPDKSGLPSDRFSAERTGGSVSTLTIQRTQQEDSAVYLCASSRTGLAANTGELFFGEGSRLTVL.

This clone was counted between two and nine times. The rearrangement joins TRBV7-2 to TRBJ1-2; D gene uncertain. Germline-derived CDR1 and CDR2 are SGHTA and FQGNSA. V was cut by 0 bases and J by 4 bases, with 6 bases left in between. The CDR3 has 13 amino acids. CDR3 residues: CASSLASSYGYTF. The CDR3 DNA reads TGTGCCAGCAGCTTAGCGAGTAGCTATGGCTACACCTTC.

This chain connects TRBV11-3 to TRBJ2-3; D unclear. V lost 6 bases and J 2 bases, leaving 9 bases between the germline ends. The V gene's germline CDR1 is SGHNT and CDR2 YENEEA. The CDR3 has 13 residues. The CDR3: CASSSLITDTQYF. The CDR3 DNA is TGTGCCAGCAGTTCCCTTATCACAGATACGCAGTATTTT. Together with reference TRBV11-3 and TRBJ2-3, the CDR3 gives the full variable domain: EAGVVQSPRYKIIEKKQPVAFWCNPISGHNTLYWYLQNLGQGPELLIRYENEEAVDDSQLPKDRFSAERLKGVDSTLKIQPAELGDSAVYLCASSSLITDTQYFGPGTRLTVL.

The chain has TRBV28 and TRBJ1-4, with 11 bases lining up with TRBD1. The V and J ends lost 1 base and 9 bases, in that order; junction bases with no gene match: 7. CDR3 length equals 16 residues. The germline V gene encodes CDR1 MDHEN and CDR2 SYDVKM. CDR3 bases: TGTGCCAGCAGTTTATACCGGGACAGGGGGAGACAAAAACTGTTTTTT. Amino acid sequence: CASSLYRDRGRQKLFF.